This T cell receptor (beta chain) was found in a study of T cells and Merkel cell carcinoma outcomes (dated by TCRdb to about 2020). Regarding the complete study: The study looked at whether the tumor T-cell repertoire and T-cell density could predict clinical outcome in patients with Merkel cell carcinoma. What the research found in general, with its limitations: T-cell repertoire features combined with T-cell density were reported to predict clinical outcomes in Merkel cell carcinoma patients.

Per the germline V gene, SGDLS is the CDR1 and YYNGEE is the CDR2. The CDR3 contains 11 residues, cysteine and phenylalanine counted. The read is trimmed to its CDR3 DNA, 33 bases read in frame from base 1. Trimming removed 7 bases from V and 5 bases from J, leaving 9 bases between the germline ends. As to this clone: There is no known antigen for this receptor. There are no base qualities to consult, and no much larger clone falls within one base.

The samples were taken from patients with Merkel cell carcinoma. Library construction relied on the immunoSEQ multiplex PCR assay. As stored in TCRdb, this immuneACCESS dataset retains in-frame rearrangements with V and J assigned. A fraction of the clones does not appear; measured against another copy, unresolved V genes explain less than half of the discrepancy, and the remainder lacks a known reason. The sample table records roughly 9,200 clones; approximately 80% of these occur just once. 2% to 2.5% of the sample is taken by the ten largest. This sequence uses TRBV9 and TRBJ1-2, with no confident D gene call. Input material: tumor tissue from Merkel cell carcinoma. The TCR originated in a human donor with Merkel cell carcinoma. At the DNA level, the sequence is TGTGCCAGCCGTGGCCCTTATGGCTACACCTTC. The translation is CASRGPYGYTF.